A single T cell receptor (beta chain) is shown here with its context. The CDR3 loop spans 14 amino acids. Trimming took off 8 bases at V and 0 bases at J, with 13 bases between the two ends. Germline V gene sequence: CDR1 MNHNY, CDR2 SVGAGI (reference sequence). Generated by immunoSEQ multiplex PCR, the TCRdb table keeps only in-frame clones and is missing some. The sample holds about 150,000 clones, around 81% seen once. The sample originates from a study of blood T cell repertoires in COVID-19. The genes are TRBV6-6 and TRBJ1-1; possibly TRBD1 for D (6 bases). This receptor was taken from a woman in her fifties or sixties with active or convalescent COVID-19. What was sequenced was peripheral blood. The CDR3 coding sequence is TGTGCCAGCTCCGGGACAAAATTGAACACTGAAGCTTTCTTT. Translating gives CASSGTKLNTEAFF.